These 3 T cell receptor beta chains share one sample of origin, sequenced in a study of PD-1 blockade in mismatch repair-deficient tumors. Repertoires were generated with immunoSEQ multiplex PCR, while TCRdb's copy carries only in-frame clones and drops some. The sample includes roughly 84,000 clones, approximately 84% of them seen just once. The sample here was peripheral blood, taken 12 weeks after starting pembrolizumab. The receptors were gathered from an adult with mismatch repair-deficient cancer.

V is TRBV2 and J is TRBJ1-2, with unresolved D. The germline V gene has CDR1 SNHLY and CDR2 FYNNEI. V dropped 2 bases and J dropped 6 bases, with 7 bases sitting between them. The CDR3 length is 12 residues. The CDR3 loop reads CASSETRHGYTF. The CDR3 DNA reads TGTGCCAGCAGTGAAACTCGCCATGGCTACACCTTC.

This clone was found once. The rearrangement joins TRBV5-1 to TRBJ2-7, with TRBD1 as a possible D gene (6 bases). Germline assignment: CDR1 SGHRS and CDR2 YFSETQ. The CDR3 has 13 amino acids. Between the trimmed V and J ends, which lost 4 bases and 0 bases, there was a span of 8 bases. CDR3 region: CASSGTPSYEQYF. The CDR3 DNA reads as TGCGCCAGCAGCGGGACACCCTCCTACGAGCAGTACTTC.

This rearrangement joins TRBV25-1 to TRBJ1-1, with D possibly matching TRBD1 (6 bases). Germline V gene lookup returns CDR1 MGHDK and CDR2 SYGVNS. CDR3 length: 18 amino acids. Trimming removed 1 base at V and 1 base at J, with 19 bases between. CDR3 bases: TGTGCCAGCAGTGAATTCACTGGGAGGGGACAACCGAACACTGAAGCTTTCTTT. It is translated as CASSEFTGRGQPNTEAFF.